This TCR beta chain emerged from a study of shared clonotypes between healthy human individuals. The study, taken as a whole, reports: Naive subsets generally had larger estimated richness than memory subsets.

Clones were sequenced by immunoSEQ multiplex PCR, and TCRdb holds only the in-frame ones, with some missing. Seen here are about 690,000 clones, 90% observed once, and the top ten hold around a third. On this clone itself: Its antigen remains unknown.

With 4 bases clipped from V and 1 base from J, the junction kept 1 base outside the gene matches. This CDR3 region has 14 residues. The germline gives CDR1 MGHRA, CDR2 YSYEKL. The specimen sequenced was memory CD8+ T cells from PBMCs. Specified subset: CD45RO+ cells pooled with CCR7-negative TemRA cells. The sequence came from a man between 18 and 29 years old in good health. Some clones in this sample may be carry-over from other donors' samples. The rearrangement links TRBV4-1 to TRBJ2-1; TRBD2 aligns across 7 bases. CDR3 loop: CASSPGRSYNEQFF. CDR3 coding DNA: TGCGCCAGCAGCCCCGGGAGGTCCTACAATGAGCAGTTCTTC.